This entry lists 14 T cell receptor beta chains sequenced from one sample in a study of cytomegalovirus exposure and HLA in healthy donors. The PCR made use of 60 Vbeta and 13 Jbeta primers. Profiling relied on immunoSEQ multiplex PCR, and the TCRdb table lists in-frame clones only, not all of them. The data contain around 210,000 clones, approximately 85% of them singletons. The sample comprised PBMCs. These receptors were collected from a girl aged 2-10 years in good health and CMV-seronegative.

This rearrangement joins TRBV6-6 to TRBJ1-2; no clear D. Trimming took off 2 bases at V and 5 bases at J, with 12 bases between the two ends. The CDR3 loop spans 14 amino acids. Germline assignment: CDR1 MNHNY and CDR2 SVGAGI (reference sequence). CDR3 DNA: TGTGCCAGCAGTTACCGGACGGGCGGGTATGGCTACACCTTC. Amino acids: CASSYRTGGYGYTF.

This chain's CDR3 is CASSPGGLGGYTF. In DNA, the CDR3 is TGTGCCAGTAGTCCAGGGGGTCTGGGAGGCTACACCTTC. The chain combines TRBV19 with TRBJ1-2, with 7 bases lining up with TRBD1. Per germline, CDR1 LNHDA and CDR2 SQIVND (reference sequence). V was clipped by 5 bases and J by 8 bases; unmatched bases: 8. The CDR3 sequence is 13 residues long. The full variable domain, with the rest looked up from reference TRBV19 and TRBJ1-2, is DGGITQSPKYLFRKEGQNVTLSCEQNLNHDAMYWYRQDPGQGLRLIYYSQIVNDFQKGDIAEGYSVSREKKESFPLTVTSAQKNPTAFYLCASSPGGLGGYTFGSGTRLTVV.

The chain recombines TRBV2 with TRBJ1-2; D is undetermined. Germline V CDR1 and CDR2: SNHLY, FYNNEI. Trimming left V 0 bases short and J 8 bases short, with 10 bases between. The CDR3 extends over 13 amino acids. The CDR3 coding sequence is TGTGCCAGCAGTGAAGCGCTGGGCGTGGGCTACACCTTC. Translated, it gives CASSEALGVGYTF.

The chain links TRBV6-5 to TRBJ1-2, with 11 nucleotides matching TRBD1. Germline V gene lookup returns CDR1 MNHEY and CDR2 SVGAGI. V shed 6 bases, J shed 8 bases, and the junction held 8 bases outside the gene matches. The CDR3 has 14 residues. The CDR3, as DNA: TGTGCCAGCAGCGAAGGTGGGACAGGGGGAGGCTACACCTTC. Amino acids: CASSEGGTGGGYTF.

V usage is TRBV7-9 and J usage is TRBJ1-2, with unresolved D. Germline V lookup: CDR1 SEHNR, CDR2 FQNEAQ (reference sequence). The CDR3 has 12 residues. V was clipped by 0 bases and J by 8 bases, with 7 bases between them. CDR3 nucleotides: TGTGCCAGCAGCTTAGCCCAGGTCGGCTACACCTTC. It translates to CASSLAQVGYTF.

V gene TRBV6-1 combines with J gene TRBJ2-7; TRBD1 agrees at 7 bases. V lost 6 bases and J lost 0; bases outside the gene matches: 8. The CDR3 covers 15 residues. The V gene's germline CDR1 is MNHNS and CDR2 SASEGT. For the CDR3, the DNA is TGTGCCAGCAGCATGACAGGGACCTCCTCCTACGAGCAGTACTTC. Translating it yields CASSMTGTSSYEQYF.

This clone was picked up one time. This sequence joins TRBV4-2 and TRBJ2-7; D may be TRBD1 (5 bases). Germline values: CDR1 LGHNA, CDR2 YNFKEQ. V was cut by 4 bases and J by 3 bases, with 13 bases left in between. There are 14 residues in the CDR3. This CDR3 reads CASSLGQSRYEQYF. CDR3 nucleotide sequence: TGTGCCAGCAGCCTGGGGCAGTCTCGCTACGAGCAGTACTTC.

DNA for the CDR3: TGTGCCAGCGGGCGACAGGGACGGGCAGATACGCAGTATTTT. Translation: CASGRQGRADTQYF. The rearrangement joins TRBV6-5 to TRBJ2-3; the match to TRBD1 covers 7 bases. The CDR3 totals 14 residues. J gave up 4 bases and V 8 bases, and 9 bases lay outside the gene matches. Looked up from germline, CDR1 is MNHEY and CDR2 is SVGAGI.

The rearrangement links TRBV5-4 to TRBJ2-1; 11 nucleotides match TRBD2. With 3 bases clipped from V and 9 bases from J, the junction kept 2 bases outside the gene matches. Germline assignment: CDR1 SGHNT and CDR2 YYREEE (reference sequence). The CDR3 is 13 residues long. The CDR3 nucleotides read TGTGCCAGCAGCTCTGGGACTAGCGGTGAGCAGTTCTTC. Amino acid sequence: CASSSGTSGEQFF.

The V and J genes are TRBV7-9 and TRBJ2-5; a possible D gene is TRBD2 (6 bases). This CDR3 comprises 14 residues. The ends were cut back, 5 bases at V and 4 bases at J, with 14 bases in the middle. Germline loops: CDR1 SEHNR, CDR2 FQNEAQ (reference sequence). The DNA of the CDR3 is TGTGCCAGCAGCCGACTAGGCCCAGGAGAGACCCAGTACTTC. It yields the protein CASSRLGPGETQYF.

Points on this clone: Germline and junction disagree at one end, which may indicate a read error. The chain couples TRBV6-4 to TRBJ1-5; no definite D call. This CDR3 is 11 amino acids long. Germline V gene data show CDR1 as MRHNA and CDR2 as SNTAGT. The CDR3 loop is CASSFFGGEYF. The CDR3 nucleotides read TGTGCCAGCAGTTTCTTCGGTGGGGAGTATTTT.

The J gene is TRBJ1-1, the V gene TRBV6-5; maybe TRBD1 (6 bases). The germline V and J ends were trimmed by 6 bases and 6 bases, with 8 bases remaining between them. This CDR3 is built from 11 residues. Germline values: CDR1 MNHEY, CDR2 SVGAGI. In DNA form, the CDR3 reads TGTGCCAGCAGCCAGGGGCCTGAAGCTTTCTTT. Translating it yields CASSQGPEAFF.

The rearrangement uses TRBV7-9 and TRBJ2-3, with 8 positions matching TRBD1. This CDR3 spans 15 amino acids. The germline CDR1 and CDR2 sequences are SEHNR and FQNEAQ (reference sequence). The ends lost 5 bases at V and 0 bases at J; junction bases unmatched: 4. The CDR3 DNA follows: TGTGCCAGCAGCACCAGACAGGGGAGCACAGATACGCAGTATTTT. Translating gives CASSTRQGSTDTQYF.

V is TRBV5-1 and J is TRBJ1-5; the D gene is possibly TRBD1 (6 bases). Between the trimmed V and J ends, which lost 4 bases and 7 bases, there was a span of 18 bases. This CDR3 has 15 amino acids. The germline V gene has CDR1 SGHRS and CDR2 YFSETQ. The CDR3 bases are TGCGCCAGCAGCCCCGCTACAGGGAGAGACCAGCCCCAGCATTTT. This codes for CASSPATGRDQPQHF.